One sample yielded the 13 T cell receptor beta chains listed below, sequenced in a study of T cell responses to AZD1222 COVID-19 vaccine. Method: immunoSEQ multiplex PCR; TCRdb's copy keeps in-frame clones and lacks some. The sample holds roughly 100,000 clones, about 86% seen once. The specimen comprised peripheral blood, sampled on day 0 of AZD1222 vaccination. The receptors come from an adult in good health.

This clone occurred once. The junction and the germline gene differ at one end; a read error may be behind it. V gene TRBV5-8 combines with J gene TRBJ2-1; 8 positions match TRBD1. This CDR3 contains 15 residues. Germline V gene data show CDR1 as SGHTS and CDR2 as YDEGEE. The CDR3 DNA reads as TGTGCCAGCAGCCCCGGGACAGGATCCTTCAATGAGCAGTTCTTC. The encoded protein is CASSPGTGSFNEQFF.

The gene calls are TRBV30 and TRBJ1-1; 7 nucleotides agree with TRBD1. The CDR3 is 15 residues long. J lost 0 bases, V lost 3 bases, and 7 bases had no gene match. The germline V gene encodes CDR1 GTSNPN and CDR2 SVGIG (reference sequence). The CDR3 sequence: CAWRRGGTVNTEAFF. The CDR3 DNA sequence: TGTGCCTGGAGGCGAGGGGGGACAGTGAACACTGAAGCTTTCTTT.

This chain links TRBV7-2 with TRBJ2-1; 8 positions match TRBD1. CDR3 size: 13 residues. The V gene end was trimmed by 4 bases and the J gene end by 4 bases; junction bases not matched to a gene: 0. Germline-derived CDR1 and CDR2 are SGHTA and FQGNSA. CDR3 loop: CASSWDRYNEQFF. CDR3 coding DNA: TGTGCCAGCAGCTGGGACAGGTACAATGAGCAGTTCTTC.

The chain has TRBV28 and TRBJ2-7; either TRBD1 or TRBD2 may supply D (5 bases each). Trimming stripped 8 bases from V and 4 bases from J, with 6 bases between. Germline assignment: CDR1 MDHEN and CDR2 SYDVKM. The length of the CDR3 is 10 residues. In DNA, the CDR3 is TGTGCCAGCGGGGGTTACGAGCAGTACTTC. Its translation: CASGGYEQYF.

The chain is built from TRBV9 and TRBJ1-1; a weak D match, TRBD1 (5 bases). Between the trimmed V and J ends, which lost 0 bases and 7 bases, there was a span of 16 bases. The germline V gene has CDR1 SGDLS and CDR2 YYNGEE. CDR3 size: 15 residues. CDR3 sequence reads: CASSVGIRGDNEAFF. CDR3 nucleotides: TGTGCCAGCAGCGTAGGAATACGGGGGGATAATGAAGCTTTCTTT.

The genes are TRBV15 and TRBJ2-1; 7 bases are a match to TRBD2. Losses at the gene ends were 2 bases for V and 4 bases for J; bases not matched to a gene: 8. Per germline, CDR1 LNHNV and CDR2 YYDKDF (reference sequence). The length of the CDR3 is 16 residues. This chain's CDR3 is CATSRTGGGGYNEQFF. Written as DNA, the CDR3 is TGTGCCACCAGCAGAACGGGGGGAGGCGGGTACAATGAGCAGTTCTTC.

The gene calls are TRBV12-3 or TRBV12-4 and TRBJ2-1; D is unresolved. V was trimmed by 6 bases and J by 8 bases, leaving 14 bases between them. There are 13 residues in the CDR3. CDR3 DNA: TGTGCCAGCAGCTTATGGGCCCGGGATGAGCAGTTCTTC. Translation gives CASSLWARDEQFF.

This clone was counted only a few times. The gene calls are TRBV11-2 and TRBJ2-7, with D perhaps TRBD1 (6 bases). This CDR3 is 12 amino acids long. CDR1 and CDR2 from the germline V gene are SGHAT and FQNNGV. V dropped 5 bases and J dropped 12 bases, with 17 bases sitting between them. For the CDR3, the DNA is TGTGCCAGCAGCCCAGAGCCGACAGGTCGGTACTTC. As protein: CASSPEPTGRYF.

The V call is TRBV18, the J call TRBJ2-7; 10 bases line up with TRBD1. V shed 4 bases and J 4 bases; nucleotides not matched to a gene: 7. Germline V gene sequence: CDR1 KGHSH, CDR2 LQKENI. The CDR3 totals 15 residues. Written as DNA, the CDR3 is TGTGCCAGCTCACGCGGACAGGGGGGAGCATACGAGCAGTACTTC. This sequence encodes CASSRGQGGAYEQYF. Based on the CDR3 plus reference TRBV18 and TRBJ2-7, the full variable domain is NAGVMQNPRHLVRRRGQEARLRCSPMKGHSHVYWYRQLPEEGLKFMVYLQKENIIDESGMPKERFSAEFPKEGPSILRIQQVVRGDSAAYFCASSRGQGGAYEQYFGPGTRLTVT.

The J gene is TRBJ1-1, the V gene TRBV19, with D perhaps matching TRBD1 (5 bases). The V end lost 11 bases, the J end lost 2 bases, and 18 bases lay between the germline ends. CDR1 LNHDA and CDR2 SQIVND come from the germline V gene (reference sequence). The CDR3 length is 14 residues. CDR3 in amino acids: CASSRDGRNTEAFF. As DNA, the CDR3 is TGTGCCTCCTCGAGGGACGGGCGAAACACTGAAGCTTTCTTT.

The rearrangement uses TRBV5-1 and TRBJ2-7, with 10 bases fitting TRBD1. This CDR3 contains 14 residues. Per germline, CDR1 SGHRS and CDR2 YFSETQ. The V segment lost 6 bases and the J segment 0 bases; nucleotides outside the gene matches: 3. CDR3 DNA: TGCGCCAGCACCCGGACAGGGGGCTCCTACGAGCAGTACTTC. Its translation is CASTRTGGSYEQYF.

J is TRBJ1-2 and V is TRBV30; no definite D call. The CDR3 spans 14 residues. Trimming pared 2 bases from V and 7 bases from J, leaving 17 bases between. CDR1 and CDR2 (germline): GTSNPN, SVGIG (reference sequence). CDR3 sequence reads: CAWSPPFTRIGYTF. In DNA, the CDR3 is TGTGCCTGGAGTCCACCTTTCACACGGATTGGCTACACCTTC.

As for this clone: A read error may account for a junction end that differs from germline. V gene TRBV7-7 combines with J gene TRBJ2-1, with a weak D call TRBD2 (5 bases). The CDR3 runs 15 residues. Germline CDR1 reads SSHAT; CDR2 reads FNYEAQ (reference sequence). The CDR3 coding sequence is TGTGCTAGCAGCTTAGCCGGGGATGAGGGAAATGAGCAGTTCTTC. Translated, it gives CASSLAGDEGNEQFF.